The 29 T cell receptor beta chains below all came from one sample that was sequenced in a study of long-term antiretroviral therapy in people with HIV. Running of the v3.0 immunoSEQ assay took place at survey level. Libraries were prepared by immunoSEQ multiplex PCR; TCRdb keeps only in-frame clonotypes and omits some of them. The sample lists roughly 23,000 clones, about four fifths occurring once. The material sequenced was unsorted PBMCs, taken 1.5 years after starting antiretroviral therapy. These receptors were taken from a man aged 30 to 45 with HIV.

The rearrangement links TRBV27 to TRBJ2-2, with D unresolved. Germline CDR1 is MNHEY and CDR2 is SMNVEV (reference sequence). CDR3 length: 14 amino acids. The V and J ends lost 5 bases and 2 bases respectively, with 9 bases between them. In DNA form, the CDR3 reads TGTGCCAGCAGTCCCGGCACTAACACCGGGGAGCTGTTTTTT. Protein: CASSPGTNTGELFF.

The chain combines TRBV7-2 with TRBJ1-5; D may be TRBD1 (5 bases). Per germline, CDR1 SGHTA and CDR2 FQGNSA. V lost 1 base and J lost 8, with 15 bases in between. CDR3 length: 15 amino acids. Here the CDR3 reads CASSLEGNRGEPQHF. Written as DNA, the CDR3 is TGTGCCAGCAGCTTAGAAGGGAACCGGGGGGAGCCCCAGCATTTT.

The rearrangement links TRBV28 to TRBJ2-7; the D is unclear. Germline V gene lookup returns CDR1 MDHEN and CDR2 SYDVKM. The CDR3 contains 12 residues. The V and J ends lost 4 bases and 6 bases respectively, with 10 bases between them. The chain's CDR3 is CASSSSTSEQYF. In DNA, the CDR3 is TGTGCCAGCAGTTCCTCAACCAGCGAGCAGTACTTC. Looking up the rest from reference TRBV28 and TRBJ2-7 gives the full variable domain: DVKVTQSSRYLVKRTGEKVFLECVQDMDHENMFWYRQDPGLGLRLIYFSYDVKMKEKGDIPEGYSVSREKKERFSLILESASTNQTSMYLCASSSSTSEQYFGPGTRLTVT.

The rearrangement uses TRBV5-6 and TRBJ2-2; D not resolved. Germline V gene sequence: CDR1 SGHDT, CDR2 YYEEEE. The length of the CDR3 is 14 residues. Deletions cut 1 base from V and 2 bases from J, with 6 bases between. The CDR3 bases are TGTGCCAGCAGCTTGTGGGGTAACACCGGGGAGCTGTTTTTT. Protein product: CASSLWGNTGELFF.

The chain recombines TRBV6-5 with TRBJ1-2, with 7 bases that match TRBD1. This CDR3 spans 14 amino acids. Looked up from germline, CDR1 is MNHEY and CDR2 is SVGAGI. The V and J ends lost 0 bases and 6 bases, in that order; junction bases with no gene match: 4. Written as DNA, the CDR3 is TGTGCCAGCAGTTACTCGAACGACAGGGATGGCTACACCTTC. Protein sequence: CASSYSNDRDGYTF.

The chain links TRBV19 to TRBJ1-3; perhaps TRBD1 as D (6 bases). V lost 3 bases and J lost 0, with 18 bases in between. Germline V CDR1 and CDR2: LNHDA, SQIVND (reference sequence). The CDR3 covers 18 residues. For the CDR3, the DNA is TGTGCCAGTAGTATCCCCTCCGGGACACCACGCTCTGGAAACACCATATATTTT. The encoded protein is CASSIPSGTPRSGNTIYF.

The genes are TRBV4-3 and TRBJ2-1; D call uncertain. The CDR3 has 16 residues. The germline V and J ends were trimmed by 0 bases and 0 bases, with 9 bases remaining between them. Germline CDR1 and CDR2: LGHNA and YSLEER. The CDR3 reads CASSQDLSSSYNEQFF. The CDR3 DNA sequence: TGCGCCAGCAGCCAAGATCTCAGCAGCTCCTACAATGAGCAGTTCTTC.

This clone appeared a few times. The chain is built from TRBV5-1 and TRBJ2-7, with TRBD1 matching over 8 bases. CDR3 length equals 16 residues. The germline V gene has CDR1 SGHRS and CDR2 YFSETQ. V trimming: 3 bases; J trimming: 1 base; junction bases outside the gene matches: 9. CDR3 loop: CASSWGTGGISYEQYF. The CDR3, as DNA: TGCGCCAGCAGCTGGGGAACAGGGGGAATTTCCTACGAGCAGTACTTC.

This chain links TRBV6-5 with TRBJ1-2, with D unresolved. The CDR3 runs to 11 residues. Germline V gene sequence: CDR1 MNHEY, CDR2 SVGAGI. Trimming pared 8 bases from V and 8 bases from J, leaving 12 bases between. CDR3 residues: CASGLTSGYTF. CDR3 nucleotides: TGTGCCAGCGGACTGACCTCCGGCTACACCTTC.

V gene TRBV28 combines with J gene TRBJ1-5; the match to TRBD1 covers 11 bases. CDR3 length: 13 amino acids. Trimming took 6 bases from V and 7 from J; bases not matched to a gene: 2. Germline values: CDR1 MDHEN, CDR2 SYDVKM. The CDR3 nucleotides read TGTGCCAGCAGGTGGACAGGGGGCCAGCCCCAGCATTTT. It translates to CASRWTGGQPQHF.

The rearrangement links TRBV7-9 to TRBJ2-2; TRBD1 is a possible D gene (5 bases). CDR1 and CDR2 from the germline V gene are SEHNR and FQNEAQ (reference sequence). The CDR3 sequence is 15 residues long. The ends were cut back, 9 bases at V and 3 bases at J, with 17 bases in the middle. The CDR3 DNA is TGTGCCAGTCGGACGGGCAGGGTTGACACCGGGGAGCTGTTTTTT. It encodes CASRTGRVDTGELFF.

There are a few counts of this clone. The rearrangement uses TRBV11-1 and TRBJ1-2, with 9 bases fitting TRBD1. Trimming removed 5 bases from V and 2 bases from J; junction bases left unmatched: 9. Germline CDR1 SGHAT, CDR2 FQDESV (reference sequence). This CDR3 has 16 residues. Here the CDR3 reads CASSRVGQGRNYGYTF. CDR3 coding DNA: TGTGCCAGCAGCCGCGTTGGACAGGGGCGCAACTATGGCTACACCTTC.

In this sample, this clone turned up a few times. The CDR3 nucleotides read TGTGCCAGCAGTGAATTGTCCTATGGCTACACCTTC. Protein sequence: CASSELSYGYTF. This chain links TRBV2 with TRBJ1-2; D gene ambiguous. CDR1 and CDR2 (germline): SNHLY, FYNNEI. The ends were cut back, 2 bases at V and 4 bases at J, with 5 bases in the middle. CDR3 size: 12 residues.

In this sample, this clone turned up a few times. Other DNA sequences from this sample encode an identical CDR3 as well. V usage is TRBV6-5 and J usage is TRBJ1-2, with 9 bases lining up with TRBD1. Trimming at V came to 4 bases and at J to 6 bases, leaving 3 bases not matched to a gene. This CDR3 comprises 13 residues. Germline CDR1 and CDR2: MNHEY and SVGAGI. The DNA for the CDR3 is TGTGCCAGCAGTTCGACAGGGGGGAATGGCTACACCTTC. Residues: CASSSTGGNGYTF.

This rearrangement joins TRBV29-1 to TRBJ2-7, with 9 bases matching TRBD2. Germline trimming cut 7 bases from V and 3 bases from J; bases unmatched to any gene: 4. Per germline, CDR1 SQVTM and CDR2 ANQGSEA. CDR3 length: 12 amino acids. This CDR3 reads CSAEREDYEQYF. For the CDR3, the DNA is TGCAGCGCTGAGCGGGAGGACTACGAGCAGTACTTC.

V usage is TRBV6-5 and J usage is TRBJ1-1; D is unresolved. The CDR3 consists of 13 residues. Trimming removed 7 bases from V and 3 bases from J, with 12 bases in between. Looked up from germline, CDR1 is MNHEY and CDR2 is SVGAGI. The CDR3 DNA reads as TGTGCCAGCACCCGGCGGGCAGACACTGAAGCTTTCTTT. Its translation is CASTRRADTEAFF.

The CDR3 sequence: CASSQRTGSNSPLHF. CDR3 nucleotides: TGTGCCAGCAGTCAGAGGACAGGGAGCAATTCACCCCTCCACTTT. The chain couples TRBV28 to TRBJ1-6; 8 nucleotides match TRBD1. The germline CDR1 and CDR2 sequences are MDHEN and SYDVKM. The V segment lost 5 bases and the J segment 7 bases; nucleotides outside the gene matches: 7. This CDR3 contains 15 residues.

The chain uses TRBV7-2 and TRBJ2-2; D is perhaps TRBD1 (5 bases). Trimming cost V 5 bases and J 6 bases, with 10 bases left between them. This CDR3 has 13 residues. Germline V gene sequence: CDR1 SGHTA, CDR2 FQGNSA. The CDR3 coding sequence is TGTGCCAGCAGCCCTGGACAATCCGGGGAGCTGTTTTTT. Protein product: CASSPGQSGELFF.

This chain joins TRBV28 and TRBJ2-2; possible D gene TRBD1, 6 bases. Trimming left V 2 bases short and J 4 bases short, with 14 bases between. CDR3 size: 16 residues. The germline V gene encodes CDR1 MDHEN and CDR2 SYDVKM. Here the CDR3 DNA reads TGTGCCAGCAGTTTACCCTCACAGGGCTCCACCGGGGAGCTGTTTTTT. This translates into CASSLPSQGSTGELFF.

The CDR3: CASSDSSGSSETQYF. CDR3 nucleotide sequence: TGCGCCAGCAGCGATTCTAGCGGGAGTTCTGAGACCCAGTACTTC. V gene TRBV10-1 combines with J gene TRBJ2-5, with 10 nucleotides matching TRBD2. Germline lookup yields CDR1 WNHNN and CDR2 SYGVQD (reference sequence). The CDR3 has 15 amino acids. J lost 5 bases, V lost 6 bases, and 9 bases had no gene match.

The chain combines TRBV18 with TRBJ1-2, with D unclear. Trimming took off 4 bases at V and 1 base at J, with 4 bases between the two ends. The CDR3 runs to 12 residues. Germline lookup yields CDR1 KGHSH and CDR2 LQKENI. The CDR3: CASSQDNYGYTF. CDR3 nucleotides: TGTGCCAGCTCACAAGATAACTATGGCTACACCTTC.

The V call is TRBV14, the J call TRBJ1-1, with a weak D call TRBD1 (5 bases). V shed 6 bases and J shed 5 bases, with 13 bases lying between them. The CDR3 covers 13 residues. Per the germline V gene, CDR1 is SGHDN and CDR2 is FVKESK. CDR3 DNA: TGTGCCAGCAGTCCCCGGGGGAAGACTGAAGCTTTCTTT. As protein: CASSPRGKTEAFF.

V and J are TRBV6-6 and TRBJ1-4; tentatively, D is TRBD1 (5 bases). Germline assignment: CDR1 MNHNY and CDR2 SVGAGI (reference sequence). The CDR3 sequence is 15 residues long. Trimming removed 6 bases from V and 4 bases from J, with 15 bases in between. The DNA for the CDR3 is TGTGCCAGCAGCCCCCTTAGGCAGGGTAATGAAAAACTGTTTTTT. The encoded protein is CASSPLRQGNEKLFF.

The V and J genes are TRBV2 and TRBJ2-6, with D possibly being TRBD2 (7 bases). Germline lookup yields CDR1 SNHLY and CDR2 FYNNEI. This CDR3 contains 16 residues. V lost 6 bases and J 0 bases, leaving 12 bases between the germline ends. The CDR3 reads CASSGGLSSGANVLTF. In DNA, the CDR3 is TGTGCCAGCAGCGGGGGGCTGAGCTCTGGGGCCAACGTCCTGACTTTC.

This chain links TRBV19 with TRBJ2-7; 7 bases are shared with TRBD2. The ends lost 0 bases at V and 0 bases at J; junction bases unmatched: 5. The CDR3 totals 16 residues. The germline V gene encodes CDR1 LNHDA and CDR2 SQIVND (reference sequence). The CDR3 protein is CASSIDLPGGSYEQYF. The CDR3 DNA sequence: TGTGCCAGTAGTATAGATCTACCGGGAGGCTCCTACGAGCAGTACTTC.

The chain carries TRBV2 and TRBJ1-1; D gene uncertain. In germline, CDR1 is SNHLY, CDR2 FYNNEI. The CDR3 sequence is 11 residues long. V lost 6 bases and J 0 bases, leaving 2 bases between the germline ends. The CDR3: CASSVNTEAFF. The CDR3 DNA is TGTGCCAGCAGCGTGAACACTGAAGCTTTCTTT. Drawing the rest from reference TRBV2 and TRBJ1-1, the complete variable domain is EPEVTQTPSHQVTQMGQEVILRCVPISNHLYFYWYRQILGQKVEFLVSFYNNEISEKSEIFDDQFSVERPDGSNFTLKIRSTKLEDSAMYFCASSVNTEAFFGQGTRLTVV.

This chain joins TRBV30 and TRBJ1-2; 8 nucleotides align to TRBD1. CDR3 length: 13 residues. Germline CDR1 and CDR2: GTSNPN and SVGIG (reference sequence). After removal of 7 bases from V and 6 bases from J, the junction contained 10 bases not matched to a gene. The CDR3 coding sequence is TGTGCCTACTGGACAGGGACGGGTGATGGCTACACCTTC. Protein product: CAYWTGTGDGYTF.

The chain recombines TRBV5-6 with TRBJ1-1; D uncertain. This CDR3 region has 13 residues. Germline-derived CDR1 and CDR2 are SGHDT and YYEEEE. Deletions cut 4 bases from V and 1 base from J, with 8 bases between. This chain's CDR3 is CASSDTGNTEAFF. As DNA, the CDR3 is TGTGCCAGCAGCGACACCGGGAACACTGAAGCTTTCTTT.

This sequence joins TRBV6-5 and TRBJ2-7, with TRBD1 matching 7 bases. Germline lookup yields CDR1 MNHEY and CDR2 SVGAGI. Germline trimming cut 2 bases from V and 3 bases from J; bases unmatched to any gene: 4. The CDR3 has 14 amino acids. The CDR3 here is CASSYGTARYEQYF. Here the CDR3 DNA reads TGTGCCAGCAGTTACGGGACAGCTCGCTACGAGCAGTACTTC.